This record looks at one T cell receptor beta chain sequence and its context. Its antigen is still unknown. This entry belongs to a study of blood T cells in healthy people across ages. Study conclusions and caveats: Donors of long life had a larger count of naive CD4+ cells and greater diversity than aged donors.

Germline V gene data show CDR1 as MNHNY and CDR2 as SVGAGI (reference sequence). CDR3 length: 15 amino acids. V lost 2 bases to trimming and J lost 12 bases, with 17 bases between them. A second PCR of roughly 6 to 12 cycles used a sample-barcoded 5' primer and a J-beta primer mix. TCRdb redid the calling of the 5' RACE reads with MiXCR, one entry per CDR3 protein. The data show around 1,900,000 distinct CDR3 sequences, 30% to 40% seen once. The sequenced material came from blood. V is TRBV6-6 and J is TRBJ2-6; no clear D gene. This TCR was recovered from a human donor in good health. The CDR3 spells CASSYANTGRTVLTF. Written as DNA, the CDR3 is TGTGCCAGCAGTTACGCTAATACCGGGCGCACCGTCCTGACTTTC.